This TCR beta chain was recorded in a study of molecular identifiers for immune sequencing clone quantification. General study results and limits: Identical TCR molecules that share a barcode could lead to an underestimation of highly expanded clone sizes.

This clonotype turned up a few times. The antigen remains undetermined. Previously described methods and listed TCR primers were employed for the bulk TCR libraries. TCRdb called the PCR reads again in MiXCR, with one record for every CDR3 protein. The table shows about 640,000 distinct CDR3 sequences, with 15% to 20% occurring only once. Sequencing libraries of naive CD8 cells derived from approximately 20,000 to 980,000 sorted cells with 10%, 30% or 50% RNA. Sorting defined naive CD8 T cells as CD8+CD4-CCR7+CD45RA+. This CDR3 region has 13 residues. The germline V gene encodes CDR1 MGHDK and CDR2 SYGVNS.

Source material: naive CD8+ T cells from blood, with Jurkat cell RNA spiked in. Described subset: FACS-sorted CD8+CD4-CCR7+CD45RA+ naive T cells. V is TRBV25-1 and J is TRBJ1-5; the D gene could be TRBD1 or TRBD2 (5 bases each). Near its end, the DNA agrees better with TRBJ2-3, so the J call may be wrong. This receptor was obtained from a human donor in good health. Some libraries in this study had Jurkat cell RNA spiked in. CDR3 sequence reads: CASSEGLGQPQYF. The CDR3, as DNA: TGTGCCAGCAGTGAAGGACTGGGGCAGCCCCAGTATTTT.